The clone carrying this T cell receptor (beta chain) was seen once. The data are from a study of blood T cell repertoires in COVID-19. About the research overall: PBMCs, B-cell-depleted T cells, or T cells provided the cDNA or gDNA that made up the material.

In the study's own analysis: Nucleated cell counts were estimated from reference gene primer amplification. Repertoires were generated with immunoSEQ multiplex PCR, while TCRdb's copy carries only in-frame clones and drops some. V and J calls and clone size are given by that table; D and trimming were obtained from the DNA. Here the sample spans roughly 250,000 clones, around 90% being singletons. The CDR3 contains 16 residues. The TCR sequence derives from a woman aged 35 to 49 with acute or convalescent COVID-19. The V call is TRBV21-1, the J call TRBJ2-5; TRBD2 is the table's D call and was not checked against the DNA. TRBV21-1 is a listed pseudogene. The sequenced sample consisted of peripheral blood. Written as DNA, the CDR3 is TGTGCCAGCAGCAATTTACCGGGTCTGTACCAAGAGACCCAGTACTTC. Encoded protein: CASSNLPGLYQETQYF.